The table lists the clone carrying this T cell receptor (beta chain) with a few counts. Its antigen is as yet unknown. This entry belongs to a study of CD4 T cells in relation to SARS-CoV-2 and coronaviruses. Overall study context: ViraFEST: approximately 10-day antigen culture of PBMCs, then TCR beta CDR3 sequencing. Controls used an HIV-1 Nef peptide pool or no peptide.

Sequenced by immunoSEQ multiplex PCR; TCRdb stores in-frame clones only, minus some. This table has just under 20,000 clones, over 75% appearing once. Trimming took off 0 bases at V and 6 bases at J, with 23 bases between the two ends. In germline, CDR1 is SGHAT, CDR2 FQNNGV. The CDR3 consists of 18 residues. CD4+ T cells from unexposed donors were obtained before the COVID-19 pandemic (2011-2018). After roughly ten days of culture, CD4+ T cells were isolated. Sequenced sample: CD4+ T cells from PBMCs, cultured in vitro. This chain connects TRBV11-2 to TRBJ1-1; D is ambiguous. The TCR comes from a human donor in good health. The chain's CDR3 is CASSLDQWRSTVRAEAFF. The CDR3 region has the DNA TGTGCCAGCAGCTTAGATCAGTGGAGGTCGACTGTTCGCGCTGAAGCTTTCTTT.